The clone carrying this TCR beta chain was counted between two and nine times. What it recognizes is unknown. The data belong to a study of T cells in Graves' hyperthyroidism and ophthalmopathy. Study-wide results and limits: It was a median approximately 7.1 months before onset that the model predicted ophthalmopathy.

TCR beta CDR3 regions were amplified from RNA transcripts. An initial round of RT-PCR targeting the TCR CDR3 relied on the HTBI primer set. TCRdb redid the calling of the multiplex PCR reads with MiXCR, one entry per CDR3 protein. The table includes about 320,000 distinct CDR3 sequences, roughly 15% detected once. The CDR3 has 15 amino acids. Germline V lookup: CDR1 MGHRA, CDR2 YSYEKL. Trimming stripped 3 bases from V and 5 bases from J, with 16 bases between. The clonotype was recovered from a man between 25 and 39 years old with Graves' hyperthyroidism. The J gene is TRBJ1-2, the V gene TRBV4-1, with TRBD1 as a possible D gene (6 bases). The specimen was blood. CDR3 in amino acids: CASSHTGFGKYGYTF. The DNA for the CDR3 is TGCGCCAGCAGCCATACAGGGTTCGGAAAGTATGGCTACACCTTC.